Described below is a single TCR beta chain sequence and its context. Its antigen is unknown. The CDR3 runs 14 residues. With 6 bases removed from V and 2 bases from J, the gap between germline ends came to 12 bases. Germline V gene lookup returns CDR1 MNHEY and CDR2 SMNVEV (reference sequence). The method was immunoSEQ multiplex PCR; TCRdb's version includes in-frame clones alone and lacks a portion of them. The table shows roughly 71,000 clones, with 75% to 80% occurring only once. These data are taken from a study of OX40 agonist ivuxolimab in advanced cancers. Study results and caveats: A proportion of nonresponders additionally exhibited low normalized T-cell clonal expansion.

The clonotype was recovered from an adult with an advanced solid tumor such as melanoma, head and neck, liver or kidney cancer. The sequencing used CD4+ or CD8+ T cells sorted from blood, collected in a trial of the OX40 agonist ivuxolimab. This chain connects TRBV27 to TRBJ2-3; no definite D call. CDR3 sequence reads: CASSSSLSTDTQYF. Written as DNA, the CDR3 is TGTGCCAGCAGCAGTAGCCTATCCACAGATACGCAGTATTTT.